The 10 T cell receptor beta chains below come from one sample, sequenced in a study of cytomegalovirus exposure and HLA in healthy donors. Vbeta (60) and Jbeta (13) primers were used in the PCR. Sequencing was performed with immunoSEQ multiplex PCR; in TCRdb, only in-frame clones are kept and a portion is missing. The table has 130,000 to 150,000 clones, over 60% seen once; the top ten hold under 7.5%. Sample: PBMCs. The receptors shown here come from a man aged 35-49 years in good health and CMV-seropositive.

The chain is built from TRBV7-2 and TRBJ2-1; 7 nucleotides line up with TRBD2. The CDR3 runs to 15 residues. Germline lookup yields CDR1 SGHTA and CDR2 FQGNSA. Trimming at V came to 2 bases and at J to 0 bases, leaving 1 base not matched to a gene. The CDR3 DNA follows: TGTGCCAGCAGCTTAAGCGGGGCCTCCTACAATGAGCAGTTCTTC. It encodes CASSLSGASYNEQFF.

This sequence joins TRBV4-2 and TRBJ2-5, with 7 bases matching TRBD1. CDR1 is LGHNA, CDR2 YNFKEQ, per germline. With 3 bases clipped from V and 13 bases from J, the junction kept 14 bases outside the gene matches. The CDR3 is made up of 14 amino acids. The CDR3: CASSQAGTDGARYF. The CDR3 region has the DNA TGTGCCAGCAGCCAGGCCGGGACAGACGGAGCCAGGTACTTC.

The chain has TRBV4-1 and TRBJ2-3; 11 bases agree with TRBD2. This CDR3 contains 16 residues. Trimming took 4 bases from V and 2 from J; bases not matched to a gene: 5. Germline CDR1 is MGHRA and CDR2 is YSYEKL. The CDR3 DNA follows: TGCGCCAGCAGCCCTTTAGCGGGGGGGATCACAGATACGCAGTATTTT. This codes for CASSPLAGGITDTQYF.

This sequence joins TRBV27 and TRBJ2-2; 10 bases match TRBD2. The V gene's germline CDR1 is MNHEY and CDR2 SMNVEV (reference sequence). V shed 3 bases and J 6 bases; nucleotides not matched to a gene: 7. The CDR3 has 16 residues. The CDR3 loop reads CASSFGVAGGAGELFF. Written as DNA, the CDR3 is TGTGCCAGCAGTTTTGGAGTAGCGGGGGGCGCCGGGGAGCTGTTTTTT.

This chain uses TRBV9 with TRBJ1-2; weak D call: TRBD1 (6 bases). The CDR3 consists of 15 residues. Trimming took off 0 bases at V and 5 bases at J, with 14 bases between the two ends. The germline gives CDR1 SGDLS, CDR2 YYNGEE. Written as DNA, the CDR3 is TGTGCCAGCAGCGTAGGTCAGGGGCTGGGGTATGGCTACACCTTC. As protein: CASSVGQGLGYGYTF.

CDR3 residues: CASSGTSGSVDEQFF. DNA of the CDR3: TGTGCCAGCAGTGGGACTAGCGGGAGCGTCGATGAGCAGTTCTTC. V usage is TRBV25-1 and J usage is TRBJ2-1; the match to TRBD2 covers 13 bases. J gave up 8 bases and V 4 bases, and 5 bases lay outside the gene matches. Per the germline V gene, CDR1 is MGHDK and CDR2 is SYGVNS. The CDR3 spans 15 residues. The whole variable domain, remainder taken from reference TRBV25-1 and TRBJ2-1, is EADIYQTPRYLVIGTGKKITLECSQTMGHDKMYWYQQDPGMELHLIHYSYGVNSTEKGDLSSESTVSRIRTEHFPLTLESARPSHTSQYLCASSGTSGSVDEQFFGPGTRLTVL.

V usage is TRBV7-9 and J usage is TRBJ2-7; 8 bases match TRBD1. CDR1 is SEHNR and CDR2 is FQNEAQ in the germline V gene (reference sequence). This CDR3 has 16 residues. J lost 3 bases, V lost 5 bases, and 12 bases had no gene match. Written as DNA, the CDR3 is TGTGCCAGCAGCCCTACGGACAGGGACCAACTCTACGAGCAGTACTTC. Translated: CASSPTDRDQLYEQYF.

The chain carries TRBV28 and TRBJ1-6; D perhaps matches TRBD1 (6 bases). This CDR3 has 18 residues. V lost 6 bases and J lost 0, with 18 bases in between. The germline V gene has CDR1 MDHEN and CDR2 SYDVKM. CDR3 nucleotides: TGTGCCAGCAGACACCCGGGGGGGGCGAGCTCCTATAATTCACCCCTCCACTTT. Protein sequence: CASRHPGGASSYNSPLHF.

The chain employs TRBV7-2 and TRBJ2-2; TRBD1 agrees at 7 bases. Trimming at V came to 5 bases and at J to 7 bases, leaving 10 bases not matched to a gene. The CDR3 length is 15 residues. Germline V gene lookup returns CDR1 SGHTA and CDR2 FQGNSA. CDR3 residues: CASSSNSGQIGELFF. DNA of the CDR3: TGTGCCAGCAGCAGTAATTCGGGACAGATCGGGGAGCTGTTTTTT.

V is TRBV9 and J is TRBJ2-1; 10 bases are a match to TRBD2. The CDR3 is 18 residues long. CDR1 and CDR2 (germline): SGDLS, YYNGEE. V lost 4 bases, J lost 7 bases, and 17 bases stayed unmatched. CDR3 protein: CASSSSPWLAGEGNEQFF. CDR3 DNA sequence: TGTGCCAGCAGCTCCAGCCCCTGGCTAGCGGGAGAGGGAAATGAGCAGTTCTTC.